The 9 T cell receptor beta chains in this list originate from one sample, sequenced in a study of lymphopenia after photon versus proton radiotherapy. Only in-frame clones appear in the TCRdb table, and some are missing; sequencing was by immunoSEQ multiplex PCR. In the table there are some 76,000 clones, less than 95% of which are singletons. The input for sequencing was peripheral blood, taken from a patient treated with photon-based radiotherapy. These receptors all stem from a woman in her thirties or forties with cholangiocarcinoma.

This clone has just one count. The V gene is TRBV30, the J gene TRBJ1-1; D is possibly TRBD1 (6 bases). Germline-derived CDR1 and CDR2 are GTSNPN and SVGIG (reference sequence). V shed 2 bases and J shed 11 bases, with 15 bases lying between them. This CDR3 is 12 amino acids long. For the CDR3, the DNA is TGTGCCTGGAGTTCAGGGGTAGCTTTGGCTTTCTTT. Translated, it gives CAWSSGVALAFF.

The rearrangement joins TRBV13 to TRBJ2-3; possible D gene TRBD2, 6 bases. Germline V gene lookup returns CDR1 PRHDT and CDR2 FYEKMQ (reference sequence). V was shortened by 5 bases and J by 6 bases, with 21 bases between the two germline ends. The CDR3 length is 16 residues. CDR3: CASSRDRDSKSDTQYF. The CDR3 DNA is TGTGCCAGCAGCCGCGACCGGGACTCGAAGTCGGATACGCAGTATTTT.

The V call is TRBV5-1, the J call TRBJ2-5; 11 bases fit TRBD2. The trim removed 4 bases at V and 0 bases at J, leaving 8 bases unmatched. CDR3 length: 17 amino acids. From germline, CDR1 is SGHRS and CDR2 YFSETQ. CDR3 bases: TGCGCCAGCAGCCAAAATCTAGCGGGGGGCAACCAAGAGACCCAGTACTTC. It is translated as CASSQNLAGGNQETQYF.

The chain has TRBV19 and TRBJ2-7; 10 bases are a match to TRBD1. CDR1 and CDR2 from the germline V gene are LNHDA and SQIVND (reference sequence). The CDR3 contains 14 residues. With 3 bases clipped from V and 7 bases from J, the junction kept 6 bases outside the gene matches. CDR3 in amino acids: CASSIRDRGREQYF. The CDR3 DNA follows: TGTGCCAGTAGTATCAGGGACAGGGGAAGGGAGCAGTACTTC.

V usage is TRBV4-2 and J usage is TRBJ2-1; no reliable D call. From germline, CDR1 is LGHNA and CDR2 YNFKEQ. The CDR3 covers 16 residues. V lost 1 base and J 8 bases, leaving 18 bases between the germline ends. The CDR3 coding sequence is TGTGCCAGCAGCCAAGTCCTAGGTGTTCTGGTCGATGAGCAGTTCTTC. It codes for CASSQVLGVLVDEQFF.

The chain is built from TRBV5-4 and TRBJ1-2; D remains ambiguous. Trimming left V 2 bases short and J 6 bases short, with 11 bases between. The CDR3 is made up of 13 amino acids. CDR1 and CDR2 from the germline V gene are SGHNT and YYREEE (reference sequence). CDR3 sequence reads: CASSFQSRDGYTF. The CDR3 DNA reads as TGTGCCAGCAGCTTCCAGTCGAGGGATGGCTACACCTTC.

The genes are TRBV30 and TRBJ1-2; no clear D gene. V lost 0 bases and J lost 4, with 15 bases in between. The germline CDR1 and CDR2 sequences are GTSNPN and SVGIG (reference sequence). CDR3 size: 15 residues. CDR3 amino acids: CAWSVQKFISYGYTF. The CDR3 region has the DNA TGTGCCTGGAGTGTACAAAAGTTTATTTCCTATGGCTACACCTTC. Complete variable domain (other parts from reference TRBV30 and TRBJ1-2): SQTIHQWPATLVQPVGSPLSLECTVEGTSNPNLYWYRQAAGRGLQLLFYSVGIGQISSEVPQNLSASRPQDRQFILSSKKLLLSDSGFYLCAWSVQKFISYGYTFGSGTRLTVV.

The genes are TRBV7-2 and TRBJ1-5; TRBD1 matches at 7 bases. J was trimmed by 6 bases and V by 3 bases; bases with no gene match: 8. The CDR3 length is 15 residues. Germline V gene sequence: CDR1 SGHTA, CDR2 FQGNSA. CDR3 DNA sequence: TGTGCCAGCAGCTTCCGGGACAGAGGGGGTCAGCCCCAGCATTTT. Residues: CASSFRDRGGQPQHF.

The chain links TRBV29-1 to TRBJ1-2; possibly TRBD1 for D (5 bases). Germline values: CDR1 SQVTM, CDR2 ANQGSEA. The V and J ends lost 6 bases and 3 bases respectively, with 11 bases between them. The CDR3 is 12 residues long. CDR3 sequence reads: CSVGGYDYGYTF. CDR3 nucleotide sequence: TGCAGCGTGGGGGGGTATGACTATGGCTACACCTTC.